This T cell receptor (beta chain) was sequenced in a study of blood T cell repertoires in COVID-19. V shed 3 bases and J shed 4 bases, with 12 bases lying between them. Germline lookup yields CDR1 DFQATT and CDR2 SNEGSKA (reference sequence). This CDR3 region has 13 residues. Profiled with immunoSEQ multiplex PCR; TCRdb holds only in-frame clones, not every one. Seen here are roughly 410,000 clones, approximately 87% observed once, and the top ten hold about 2.3%. The rearrangement links TRBV20-1 to TRBJ1-2, with D perhaps matching TRBD1 (6 bases). This clonotype was obtained from a woman in her sixties or seventies with COVID-19, enrolled during active disease. What was sequenced was peripheral blood. The DNA for the CDR3 is TGCAGTGCTAGTGATGGACAGACCTATGGCTACACCTTC. This translates into CSASDGQTYGYTF.